These 21 T cell receptor beta chains were all obtained from the same sample, sequenced in a study of technical replicates of blood from a handful of donors. The data were produced by immunoSEQ multiplex PCR, yet TCRdb's version contains in-frame clones alone and is incomplete. The data hold tens of thousands of clones, with around nine tenths observed a single time. The sequencing input was T cells isolated from PBMCs. The source of these receptors is a human donor in good health.

V and J are TRBV27 and TRBJ2-2; 12 bases align to TRBD2. Germline V gene sequence: CDR1 MNHEY, CDR2 SMNVEV (reference sequence). The CDR3 loop spans 15 amino acids. J lost 4 bases, V lost 8 bases, and 5 bases had no gene match. The CDR3 nucleotides read TGTGCCAGCGGCCCGGGACTAGCGGGCACCGGGGAGCTGTTTTTT. Translated: CASGPGLAGTGELFF.

This clone was found a few times. This chain links TRBV25-1 with TRBJ1-4, with 7 bases that match TRBD1. V shed 4 bases and J 6 bases; nucleotides not matched to a gene: 8. CDR3 length: 15 amino acids. Germline-derived CDR1 and CDR2 are MGHDK and SYGVNS. The CDR3 is CASSGGQLAYEKLFF. CDR3 DNA: TGTGCCAGCAGTGGGGGACAGTTAGCGTATGAAAAACTGTTTTTT.

The chain has TRBV19 and TRBJ1-1, with D perhaps TRBD1 (5 bases). V was trimmed by 4 bases and J by 3 bases, leaving 18 bases between them. There are 16 residues in the CDR3. Germline V CDR1 and CDR2: LNHDA, SQIVND (reference sequence). The CDR3 nucleotides read TGTGCCAGTAGTAGGGGCAGGGAACTTTCCGACACTGAAGCTTTCTTT. Protein: CASSRGRELSDTEAFF.

V is TRBV27 and J is TRBJ2-1, with 12 bases identical to TRBD2. V trimming: 5 bases; J trimming: 10 bases; junction bases outside the gene matches: 9. Germline CDR1 and CDR2: MNHEY and SMNVEV (reference sequence). The CDR3 covers 15 residues. CDR3 sequence: CASSLLAGGPREQFF. The CDR3 nucleotides read TGTGCCAGCAGTCTGCTAGCGGGAGGGCCAAGAGAGCAGTTCTTC.

The J gene is TRBJ1-1, the V gene TRBV10-3; D unclear. Germline CDR1 reads ENHRY; CDR2 reads SYGVKD. CDR3 size: 13 residues. V dropped 2 bases and J dropped 6 bases, with 10 bases sitting between them. The CDR3 protein is CAISERELAEAFF. CDR3 bases: TGTGCCATCAGTGAGAGGGAGTTGGCTGAAGCTTTCTTT.

Here the CDR3 reads CASSPVGGNNEQFF. CDR3 coding DNA: TGTGCCAGCAGTCCTGTAGGGGGCAACAATGAGCAGTTCTTC. The chain links TRBV6-6 to TRBJ2-1, with 7 nucleotides matching TRBD1. V dropped 5 bases and J dropped 5; count of bases not matched to a gene: 6. CDR1 is MNHNY and CDR2 is SVGAGI in the germline V gene (reference sequence). The CDR3 contains 14 residues.

The chain carries TRBV27 and TRBJ2-7; D might be TRBD2 (7 bases). This CDR3 is 14 amino acids long. V was pared by 5 bases and J by 7 bases, with 18 bases between. Germline V gene data show CDR1 as MNHEY and CDR2 as SMNVEV (reference sequence). The chain's CDR3 is CASSVRGALWEQYF. CDR3 sequence (DNA): TGTGCCAGCAGTGTTCGGGGGGCGTTGTGGGAGCAGTACTTC.

The V gene is TRBV6-1, the J gene TRBJ2-2; TRBD1 aligns across 8 bases. The V segment lost 8 bases and the J segment 3 bases; nucleotides outside the gene matches: 5. CDR3 size: 14 residues. Germline assignment: CDR1 MNHNS and CDR2 SASEGT. CDR3 nucleotides: TGTGCCAGCGGACAGGGTTTGGACACCGGGGAGCTGTTTTTT. This translates into CASGQGLDTGELFF.

The chain employs TRBV7-6 and TRBJ2-5, with a tentative D call TRBD2 (7 bases). V lost 2 bases and J 2 bases, leaving 12 bases between the germline ends. The CDR3 is 15 residues long. CDR1 is SGHVS and CDR2 is FNYEAQ in the germline V gene. CDR3 nucleotide sequence: TGTGCCAGCAGCTTAAGGGGGGGAATGCAAGAGACCCAGTACTTC. Protein: CASSLRGGMQETQYF.

The chain links TRBV27 to TRBJ1-5; TRBD1 matches 7 bases. Germline CDR1 reads MNHEY; CDR2 reads SMNVEV (reference sequence). There are 15 residues in the CDR3. V shed 0 bases and J 3 bases; nucleotides not matched to a gene: 2. Written as DNA, the CDR3 is TGTGCCAGCAGTTTATCGGGACAGTACAATCAGCCCCAGCATTTT. The encoded protein is CASSLSGQYNQPQHF.

The chain joins TRBV28 to TRBJ2-1; D is ambiguous. V gave up 3 bases and J gave up 1 base, with 7 bases separating them. CDR1 is MDHEN and CDR2 is SYDVKM in the germline V gene. The CDR3 has 14 amino acids. The CDR3 protein is CASSLAVSYNEQFF. The DNA of the CDR3 is TGTGCCAGCAGTTTGGCGGTGTCCTACAATGAGCAGTTCTTC. Together with reference TRBV28 and TRBJ2-1, the CDR3 gives the full variable domain: DVKVTQSSRYLVKRTGEKVFLECVQDMDHENMFWYRQDPGLGLRLIYFSYDVKMKEKGDIPEGYSVSREKKERFSLILESASTNQTSMYLCASSLAVSYNEQFFGPGTRLTVL.

The table lists this clone with a few counts. The chain combines TRBV28 with TRBJ2-3, with D maybe TRBD1 (6 bases). The CDR3 covers 16 residues. Germline assignment: CDR1 MDHEN and CDR2 SYDVKM. V dropped 8 bases and J dropped 6 bases, with 24 bases sitting between them. The CDR3 is CASEGTRGSPRDTQYF. The CDR3 coding sequence is TGTGCCAGCGAGGGGACAAGAGGCTCTCCGAGGGATACGCAGTATTTT.

The chain couples TRBV25-1 to TRBJ1-2, with D tentatively TRBD1 (5 bases). The V gene lost 4 bases and the J gene lost 3 bases, with 12 bases spanning the gap. The CDR3 is 14 residues long. Germline values: CDR1 MGHDK, CDR2 SYGVNS. This CDR3 reads CASSAGGDYYGYTF. The CDR3 DNA is TGTGCCAGCAGTGCGGGGGGGGACTACTATGGCTACACCTTC.

This clone has more than one count but fewer than ten. V usage is TRBV30 and J usage is TRBJ1-4; D is unresolved. Germline V CDR1 and CDR2: GTSNPN, SVGIG (reference sequence). V lost 0 bases to trimming and J lost 8 bases, with 4 bases between them. The CDR3 contains 11 residues. CDR3 nucleotide sequence: TGTGCCTGGAGTGTGAGCGAAAAACTGTTTTTT. It codes for CAWSVSEKLFF.

This clone came up once. The rearrangement uses TRBV29-1 and TRBJ2-6, with a tentative D call TRBD2 (5 bases). V dropped 3 bases and J dropped 1 base, with 13 bases sitting between them. The CDR3 length is 16 residues. CDR1 and CDR2 (germline): SQVTM, ANQGSEA. CDR3: CSVDFSGGSGANVLTF. CDR3 DNA sequence: TGCAGCGTTGATTTTTCAGGAGGATCTGGGGCCAACGTCCTGACTTTC. The whole variable domain, remainder taken from reference TRBV29-1 and TRBJ2-6, is SAVISQKPSRDICQRGTSLTIQCQVDSQVTMMFWYRQQPGQSLTLIATANQGSEATYESGFVIDKFPISRPNLTFSTLTVSNMSPEDSSIYLCSVDFSGGSGANVLTFGAGSRLTVL.

The V and J genes are TRBV28 and TRBJ1-1; D unclear. This CDR3 contains 14 residues. CDR1 and CDR2 from the germline V gene are MDHEN and SYDVKM. The V and J ends lost 6 bases and 9 bases respectively, with 20 bases between them. This CDR3 reads CASSPTSDYRKAFF. CDR3 nucleotides: TGTGCCAGCAGCCCTACGTCGGACTACAGAAAAGCTTTCTTT. The entire variable domain, with the rest obtained from reference TRBV28 and TRBJ1-1, is as follows: DVKVTQSSRYLVKRTGEKVFLECVQDMDHENMFWYRQDPGLGLRLIYFSYDVKMKEKGDIPEGYSVSREKKERFSLILESASTNQTSMYLCASSPTSDYRKAFFGQGTRLTVV.

V is TRBV9 and J is TRBJ1-2, with 9 bases identical to TRBD1. The germline gives CDR1 SGDLS, CDR2 YYNGEE. CDR3 length: 17 amino acids. The V gene end was trimmed by 2 bases and the J gene end by 6 bases; junction bases not matched to a gene: 14. This CDR3 is CASSVSGTGPIIDGYTF. The CDR3 DNA is TGTGCCAGCAGCGTTTCCGGGACAGGGCCCATCATTGATGGCTACACCTTC.

This clone was seen once. The chain is built from TRBV28 and TRBJ2-2, with D possibly matching TRBD1 (5 bases). CDR1 is MDHEN and CDR2 is SYDVKM in the germline V gene. V was trimmed by 5 bases and J by 0 bases, leaving 13 bases between them. CDR3 length equals 16 residues. The CDR3 sequence is CASSPSGKANTGELFF. DNA of the CDR3: TGTGCCAGCAGTCCGTCAGGGAAAGCGAACACCGGGGAGCTGTTTTTT.

The V and J genes are TRBV7-2 and TRBJ2-5; possible D gene TRBD2, 7 bases. The CDR3 contains 12 residues. With 7 bases removed from V and 6 bases from J, the gap between germline ends came to 12 bases. Per the germline V gene, CDR1 is SGHTA and CDR2 is FQGNSA. CDR3 sequence (DNA): TGTGCCAGCAAGACGGGGGGCCAGACCCAGTACTTC. It yields the protein CASKTGGQTQYF.

The J gene is TRBJ2-7, the V gene TRBV6-6; 8 positions match TRBD2. The CDR3 has 14 residues. Trimming removed 4 bases from V and 6 bases from J; junction bases left unmatched: 8. The germline V gene has CDR1 MNHNY and CDR2 SVGAGI (reference sequence). In nucleotides, the CDR3 is TGTGCCAGCAGTTTAGCAGCGGGAGACCCCGAGCAGTACTTC. Its translation is CASSLAAGDPEQYF.

The gene calls are TRBV9 and TRBJ2-2, with a tentative D call TRBD1 (8 bases). V lost 3 bases to trimming and J lost 5 bases, with 11 bases between them. The CDR3 is 14 amino acids. Germline V gene sequence: CDR1 SGDLS, CDR2 YYNGEE. The CDR3 region has the DNA TGTGCCAGCAGCGACAGGGGGGGAACCGGGGAGCTGTTTTTT. This codes for CASSDRGGTGELFF. Combining the CDR3 with reference TRBV9 and TRBJ2-2 gives the whole variable domain DSGVTQTPKHLITATGQRVTLRCSPRSGDLSVYWYQQSLDQGLQFLIQYYNGEERAKGNILERFSAQQFPDLHSELNLSSLELGDSALYFCASSDRGGTGELFFGEGSRLTVL.